This T cell receptor beta chain was identified during a study of blood T cells in healthy people across ages. The CDR3 totals 15 residues. V lost 8 bases and J 0 bases, leaving 17 bases between the germline ends. The germline V gene encodes CDR1 SQVTM and CDR2 ANQGSEA. The study recruited healthy Caucasian donors from Russia who were aged roughly 6 to 100. The second PCR ran roughly 6 to 11 cycles with a sample-barcoded 5' primer and J-beta primers. TCRdb re-called the 5' RACE reads through MiXCR, storing one row per CDR3 protein. The sample lists about 800,000 distinct CDR3 sequences, 25% seen once, with roughly 3.8% in the top ten. This same sample was also taken into another study, of T cells of mothers and their children.

This TCR was recovered from a boy between 10 and 17 years old in good health. The sequencing input was blood. The chain couples TRBV29-1 to TRBJ1-3, with a tentative D call TRBD1 (6 bases). CDR3 nucleotide sequence: TGCAGCACATCGGGGGGCCCCGACTCTGGAAACACCATATATTTT. Translation: CSTSGGPDSGNTIYF. The full variable domain, its missing parts supplied by reference TRBV29-1 and TRBJ1-3, is SAVISQKPSRDICQRGTSLTIQCQVDSQVTMMFWYRQQPGQSLTLIATANQGSEATYESGFVIDKFPISRPNLTFSTLTVSNMSPEDSSIYLCSTSGGPDSGNTIYFGEGSWLTVV.